This T cell receptor beta chain derives from a study of a mutant IDH1 vaccine in newly diagnosed glioma. Across the whole study: In weeks 1, 3, 5, 7, 11, 15, 19 and 23, patients were vaccinated.

As regards this clone: Its antigen is still unknown.

The V segment lost 7 bases and the J segment 1 base; nucleotides outside the gene matches: 10. The germline CDR1 and CDR2 sequences are MNHNS and SASEGT. The CDR3 loop spans 15 amino acids. TCRdb's table, derived via immunoSEQ multiplex PCR, lists solely in-frame clones and lacks some. The sample lists tens of thousands of clones, about 80% occurring once. As to time point: week 5, during vaccination. Each vaccine dose was 300 ug of mutant IDH1 20-mer peptide, with topical imiquimod. Astrocytomas found in donors were new, WHO grade 3 or 4, IDH1-mutant and ATRX-lost. The source is a woman aged 50 to 60 with glioma. The sample was PBMCs, taken from a glioma patient whose treatment included an IDH1 peptide vaccine. The chain has TRBV6-1 and TRBJ2-7; 7 positions agree with TRBD2. CDR3 nucleotides: TGTGCCAGCACCTCCGGGGCGGGGGTTTCCTACGAGCAGTACTTC. It yields the protein CASTSGAGVSYEQYF.